The 21 T cell receptor beta chains below all came from one sample that was sequenced in a study of cytomegalovirus exposure and HLA in healthy donors. The PCR ran on 60 Vbeta and 13 Jbeta primers. Clones were read by immunoSEQ multiplex PCR, and TCRdb kept only the in-frame ones, dropping some. Here the sample spans around 170,000 clones, around 73% being singletons. The sequenced sample consisted of PBMCs. These receptors all stem from a male donor in good health and CMV-seronegative.

The V and J genes are TRBV19 and TRBJ1-5; 9 bases are a match to TRBD1. CDR3 length: 15 residues. Germline trimming cut 6 bases from V and 9 bases from J; bases unmatched to any gene: 12. CDR1 is LNHDA and CDR2 is SQIVND in the germline V gene (reference sequence). CDR3 loop: CASSLGTGLVGPQHF. CDR3 sequence (DNA): TGTGCCAGTAGCCTCGGGACAGGGCTTGTGGGGCCCCAGCATTTT.

The chain uses TRBV10-3 and TRBJ1-3, with D hard to call. The CDR3 has 15 residues. V was cut by 11 bases and J by 0 bases, with 17 bases left in between. Germline loops: CDR1 ENHRY, CDR2 SYGVKD. The CDR3 nucleotides read TGTGCCGCCCAAGAGGGCTTCAGCTCTGGAAACACCATATATTTT. Its protein product is CAAQEGFSSGNTIYF.

Details on this clone: The junction and the germline gene differ at one end; a read error may be behind it. V gene TRBV6-1 combines with J gene TRBJ1-5; D not resolved. Germline CDR1 MNHNS, CDR2 SASEGT. CDR3 size: 13 residues. CDR3 protein: CASSEGSRQPQHF. The CDR3 DNA is TGTGCCAGCAGCGAAGGTAGTCGTCAGCCCCAGCATTTT.

This chain connects TRBV29-1 to TRBJ1-1; possibly TRBD1 for D (5 bases). The CDR3 has 15 amino acids. V lost 1 base to trimming and J lost 1 base, with 13 bases between them. The germline V gene has CDR1 SQVTM and CDR2 ANQGSEA. The CDR3 DNA sequence: TGCAGCGTTGAAGCAGGGTCAAGGAGGAACACTGAAGCTTTCTTT. Protein: CSVEAGSRRNTEAFF.

This clone was counted only a few times. This chain links TRBV19 with TRBJ2-1, with a possible D match to TRBD2 (6 bases). V was trimmed by 5 bases and J by 5 bases, leaving 16 bases between them. The germline CDR1 and CDR2 sequences are LNHDA and SQIVND (reference sequence). The CDR3 is 15 amino acids. CDR3 nucleotides: TGTGCCAGTAGTTCGGGACTCGCGCCCAACAATGAGCAGTTCTTC. Amino acids: CASSSGLAPNNEQFF.

The chain uses TRBV6-5 and TRBJ1-6; TRBD1 agrees at 7 bases. Germline V lookup: CDR1 MNHEY, CDR2 SVGAGI. The CDR3 has 14 amino acids. V was clipped by 2 bases and J by 9 bases; unmatched bases: 4. CDR3 nucleotide sequence: TGTGCCAGCAGTTACGCGGCAGGGGGTTCACCCCTCCACTTT. Protein sequence: CASSYAAGGSPLHF.

V and J are TRBV9 and TRBJ1-2; D is unresolved. V was shortened by 0 bases and J by 7 bases, with 10 bases between the two germline ends. This CDR3 has 13 amino acids. Germline V gene data show CDR1 as SGDLS and CDR2 as YYNGEE. CDR3 region: CASSVGTTGGYTF. The CDR3 DNA sequence: TGTGCCAGCAGCGTAGGAACTACTGGTGGCTACACCTTC.

CDR3 sequence reads: CASSFQGPETQYF. The CDR3 coding sequence is TGCGCCAGCAGCTTCCAGGGCCCAGAGACCCAGTACTTC. V gene TRBV5-1 combines with J gene TRBJ2-5; tentatively, D is TRBD1 (5 bases). CDR3 length equals 13 residues. V was clipped by 2 bases and J by 4 bases, with 9 bases between them. Germline-derived CDR1 and CDR2 are SGHRS and YFSETQ.

This chain links TRBV7-8 with TRBJ2-3, with 9 bases lining up with TRBD2. Germline CDR1 reads SGHVS; CDR2 reads FQNEAQ. J gave up 4 bases and V 4 bases, and 3 bases lay outside the gene matches. The CDR3 is 14 amino acids. CDR3 sequence (DNA): TGTGCCAGCAGCTCTAGCGGGGTCGCAGATACGCAGTATTTT. Translated, it gives CASSSSGVADTQYF.

The rearrangement links TRBV7-9 to TRBJ2-7, with no clear D. V lost 5 bases, J lost 1 base, and 15 bases lay in between. The CDR3 is 15 amino acids. Germline V gives CDR1 SEHNR, CDR2 FQNEAQ (reference sequence). CDR3 sequence reads: CASSRLGSSSYEQYF. Here the CDR3 DNA reads TGTGCCAGCAGCCGGCTAGGTAGCTCGTCCTACGAGCAGTACTTC.

J is TRBJ2-7 and V is TRBV6-5; 8 nucleotides align to TRBD2. Germline V lookup: CDR1 MNHEY, CDR2 SVGAGI. CDR3 size: 13 residues. V dropped 7 bases and J dropped 5; count of bases not matched to a gene: 7. CDR3 in amino acids: CASMRSGSDEQYF. The CDR3 coding sequence is TGTGCCAGCATGCGAAGCGGGAGTGACGAGCAGTACTTC.

This clone was detected only a few times. The chain carries TRBV5-4 and TRBJ1-3, with 10 bases lining up with TRBD1. V trimming: 0 bases; J trimming: 3 bases; junction bases outside the gene matches: 9. CDR3 length equals 18 residues. Germline V gene lookup returns CDR1 SGHNT and CDR2 YYREEE (reference sequence). The CDR3: CASSLGGQGHTSGNTIYF. The CDR3 nucleotides read TGTGCCAGCAGCTTGGGGGGACAGGGGCATACTAGTGGAAACACCATATATTTT.

The chain recombines TRBV2 with TRBJ1-1, with TRBD1 as a possible D gene (5 bases). This CDR3 is built from 13 residues. The V end was cut by 3 bases, the J end by 5 bases, with 10 bases between. Per germline, CDR1 SNHLY and CDR2 FYNNEI. This CDR3 reads CASSDLGGTEAFF. Here the CDR3 DNA reads TGTGCCAGCAGTGATTTGGGGGGGACTGAAGCTTTCTTT.

This clone was seen a handful of times. This sequence joins TRBV5-4 and TRBJ2-6, with 8 bases matching TRBD1. The J segment lost 3 bases and the V segment lost 3 bases, leaving 11 bases of the junction unmatched. The CDR3 sequence is 18 residues long. Germline-derived CDR1 and CDR2 are SGHNT and YYREEE (reference sequence). The CDR3, as DNA: TGTGCCAGCAGCTCGGACAGGGCCTCGTTGGATGGGGCCAACGTCCTGACTTTC. Translating gives CASSSDRASLDGANVLTF. The full variable domain, rest sourced from reference TRBV5-4 and TRBJ2-6, is ETGVTQSPTHLIKTRGQQVTLRCSSQSGHNTVSWYQQALGQGPQFIFQYYREEENGRGNFPPRFSGLQFPNYSSELNVNALELDDSALYLCASSSDRASLDGANVLTFGAGSRLTVL.

This rearrangement joins TRBV5-4 to TRBJ2-2; 11 positions match TRBD2. The V gene's germline CDR1 is SGHNT and CDR2 YYREEE (reference sequence). The J segment lost 6 bases and the V segment lost 4 bases, leaving 8 bases of the junction unmatched. The CDR3 runs to 16 residues. As DNA, the CDR3 is TGTGCCAGCAGCCCTTTAGCGGGGGGGCGGCCCGGGGAGCTGTTTTTT. Translation gives CASSPLAGGRPGELFF.

On this clone itself: Other nucleotide sequences in the sample specify the same CDR3. The CDR3, as DNA: TGTGCAAGCGGAGCACTAAACTATGGCTACACCTTC. It translates to CASGALNYGYTF. This chain connects TRBV11-1 to TRBJ1-2; the D is unclear. Germline values: CDR1 SGHAT, CDR2 FQDESV (reference sequence). This CDR3 spans 12 amino acids.

The chain has TRBV15 and TRBJ2-1; the D gene is possibly TRBD2 (5 bases). The ends were cut back, 5 bases at V and 12 bases at J, with 17 bases in the middle. The CDR3 spans 13 residues. CDR1 LNHNV and CDR2 YYDKDF come from the germline V gene (reference sequence). The CDR3 nucleotides are TGTGCCACCAGCGGCTCGCCGGCGGGCCTGCAGTTCTTC. Translating gives CATSGSPAGLQFF. Based on the CDR3 plus reference TRBV15 and TRBJ2-1, the full variable domain is DAMVIQNPRYQVTQFGKPVTLSCSQTLNHNVMYWYQQKSSQAPKLLFHYYDKDFNNEADTPDNFQSRRPNTSFCFLDIRSPGLGDTAMYLCATSGSPAGLQFFGPGTRLTVL.

This chain uses TRBV11-1 with TRBJ1-2; D possibly corresponds to TRBD1 (5 bases). V was clipped by 3 bases and J by 14 bases, with 22 bases between them. The CDR3 consists of 14 residues. The germline gives CDR1 SGHAT, CDR2 FQDESV (reference sequence). The DNA for the CDR3 is TGTGCCAGCAGCTTGGACCAAACAGGAAAGGGATATACCTTC. It yields the protein CASSLDQTGKGYTF.

The V gene is TRBV4-1, the J gene TRBJ2-7; 7 bases are shared with TRBD2. Germline CDR1 MGHRA, CDR2 YSYEKL. The CDR3 is made up of 15 amino acids. With V trimmed by 0 bases and J by 4 bases, 6 bases remained unmatched. CDR3: CASSQDGREGYEQYF. For the CDR3, the DNA is TGCGCCAGCAGCCAAGACGGCAGGGAGGGGTACGAGCAGTACTTC.

This clone was recorded only once. The genes are TRBV5-4 and TRBJ2-1, with D maybe TRBD2 (5 bases). Per the germline V gene, CDR1 is SGHNT and CDR2 is YYREEE (reference sequence). This CDR3 is 15 amino acids long. With 4 bases removed from V and 0 bases from J, the gap between germline ends came to 11 bases. CDR3 protein: CASSADLSSYNEQFF. Written as DNA, the CDR3 is TGTGCCAGCAGCGCGGACTTGAGCTCCTACAATGAGCAGTTCTTC.

The CDR3 DNA sequence: TGTGCCAGCAGTCCAGAGACAAGCTCTGGGGCCAACGTCCTGACTTTC. This gives the protein CASSPETSSGANVLTF. The chain combines TRBV28 with TRBJ2-6; D uncertain. The CDR3 totals 16 residues. The germline CDR1 and CDR2 sequences are MDHEN and SYDVKM. The ends were cut back, 5 bases at V and 0 bases at J, with 11 bases in the middle.